The sequence of this T cell receptor beta chain was determined in a study of cytomegalovirus exposure and HLA in healthy donors. About this clone: Its antigen is undetermined.

PCR was performed using 60 Vbeta and 13 Jbeta primers. Produced via immunoSEQ multiplex PCR; TCRdb's table is partial and in-frame only. The sample includes 96,000 or so clones. Whole-study results and caveats: Sequencing likely produced, as an artifact, a cluster of highly shared sequence variants. TCR beta chain V- and J-gene trimming was linked, in a later analysis, to a missense variant in DCLRE1C.

Sequencing input: PBMCs. The source is a woman aged 30 to 39 in good health and CMV-seronegative.

The CDR3 sequence is CASSRQGDQETQYF. Written as DNA, the CDR3 is TGTGCCAGCAGTAGACAGGGGGACCAAGAGACCCAGTACTTC. The chain is built from TRBV28 and TRBJ2-5; 9 bases are a match to TRBD1. Germline CDR1 reads MDHEN; CDR2 reads SYDVKM. J lost 0 bases, V lost 5 bases, and 1 base had no gene match. The CDR3 runs 14 residues. Full variable domain (rest looked up from reference TRBV28 and TRBJ2-5): DVKVTQSSRYLVKRTGEKVFLECVQDMDHENMFWYRQDPGLGLRLIYFSYDVKMKEKGDIPEGYSVSREKKERFSLILESASTNQTSMYLCASSRQGDQETQYFGPGTRLLVL.